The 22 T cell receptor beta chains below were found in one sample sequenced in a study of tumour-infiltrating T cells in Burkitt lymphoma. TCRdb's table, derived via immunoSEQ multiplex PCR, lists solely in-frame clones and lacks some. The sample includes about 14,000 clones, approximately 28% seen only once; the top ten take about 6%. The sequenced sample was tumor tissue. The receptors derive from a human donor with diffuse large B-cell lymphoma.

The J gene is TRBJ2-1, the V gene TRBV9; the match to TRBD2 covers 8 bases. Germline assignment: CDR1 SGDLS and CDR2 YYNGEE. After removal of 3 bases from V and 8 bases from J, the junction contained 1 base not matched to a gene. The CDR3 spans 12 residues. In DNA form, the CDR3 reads TGTGCCAGCAGCGGGCGGGAGGATGAGCAGTTCTTC. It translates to CASSGREDEQFF.

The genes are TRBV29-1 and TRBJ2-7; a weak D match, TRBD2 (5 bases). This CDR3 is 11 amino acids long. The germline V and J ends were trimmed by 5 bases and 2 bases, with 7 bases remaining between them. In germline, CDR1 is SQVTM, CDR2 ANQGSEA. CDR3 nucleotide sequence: TGCAGCGTTTTGACTACCTACGAGCAGTACTTC. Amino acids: CSVLTTYEQYF.

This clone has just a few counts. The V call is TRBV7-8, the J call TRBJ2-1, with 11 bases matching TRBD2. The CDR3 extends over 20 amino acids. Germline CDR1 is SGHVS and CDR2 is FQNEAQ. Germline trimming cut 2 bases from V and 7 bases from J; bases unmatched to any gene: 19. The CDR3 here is CASSLPRTGRTSGSYNEQFF. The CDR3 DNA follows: TGTGCCAGCAGCTTACCCCGGACAGGGAGAACTAGCGGGAGTTATAATGAGCAGTTCTTC.

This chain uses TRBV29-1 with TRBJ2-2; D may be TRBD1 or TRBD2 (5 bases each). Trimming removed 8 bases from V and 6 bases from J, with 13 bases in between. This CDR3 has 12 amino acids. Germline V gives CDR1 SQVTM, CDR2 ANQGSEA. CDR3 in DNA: TGCAGCTTCGCCAGGGAGCCCGGGGAGCTGTTTTTT. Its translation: CSFAREPGELFF.

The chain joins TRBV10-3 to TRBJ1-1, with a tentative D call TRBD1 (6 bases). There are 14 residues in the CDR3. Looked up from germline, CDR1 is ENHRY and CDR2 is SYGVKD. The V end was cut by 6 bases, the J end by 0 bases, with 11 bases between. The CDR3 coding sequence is TGTGCCATCAGCCTCAGGGGTGTGAACACTGAAGCTTTCTTT. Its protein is CAISLRGVNTEAFF.

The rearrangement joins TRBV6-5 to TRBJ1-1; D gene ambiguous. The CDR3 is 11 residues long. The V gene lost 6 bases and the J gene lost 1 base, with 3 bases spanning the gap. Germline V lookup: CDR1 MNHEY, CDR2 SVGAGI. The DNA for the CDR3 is TGTGCCAGCAGCAGGAACACTGAAGCTTTCTTT. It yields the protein CASSRNTEAFF.

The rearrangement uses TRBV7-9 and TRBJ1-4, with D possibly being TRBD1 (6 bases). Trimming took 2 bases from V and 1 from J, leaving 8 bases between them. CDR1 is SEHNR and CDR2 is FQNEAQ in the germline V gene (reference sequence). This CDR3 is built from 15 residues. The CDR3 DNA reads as TGTGCCAGCAGCTTATCACAGGGAACTAATGAAAAACTGTTTTTT. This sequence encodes CASSLSQGTNEKLFF.

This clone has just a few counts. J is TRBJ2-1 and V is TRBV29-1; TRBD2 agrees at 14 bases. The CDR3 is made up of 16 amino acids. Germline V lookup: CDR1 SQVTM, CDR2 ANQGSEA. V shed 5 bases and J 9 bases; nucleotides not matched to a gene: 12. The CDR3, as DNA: TGCAGCGTTCCAACTTCGGGACTAGCGGGAGTGGGTGAGCAGTTCTTC. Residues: CSVPTSGLAGVGEQFF.

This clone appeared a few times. The CDR3 spells CASSRGLYEQYF. CDR3 DNA sequence: TGTGCCAGCTCTCGAGGGCTCTACGAGCAGTACTTC. The chain couples TRBV27 to TRBJ2-7; D possibly corresponds to TRBD2 (5 bases). This CDR3 is built from 12 residues. Germline V gives CDR1 MNHEY, CDR2 SMNVEV (reference sequence). Trimming stripped 8 bases from V and 3 bases from J, with 11 bases between.

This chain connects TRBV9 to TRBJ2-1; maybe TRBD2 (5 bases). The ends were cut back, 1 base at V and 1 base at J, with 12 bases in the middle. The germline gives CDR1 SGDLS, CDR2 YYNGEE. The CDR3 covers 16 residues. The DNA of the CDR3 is TGTGCCAGCAGCGTACCGGAAGCGGAGTCCTACAATGAGCAGTTCTTC. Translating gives CASSVPEAESYNEQFF. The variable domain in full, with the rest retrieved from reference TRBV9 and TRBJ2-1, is DSGVTQTPKHLITATGQRVTLRCSPRSGDLSVYWYQQSLDQGLQFLIQYYNGEERAKGNILERFSAQQFPDLHSELNLSSLELGDSALYFCASSVPEAESYNEQFFGPGTRLTVL.

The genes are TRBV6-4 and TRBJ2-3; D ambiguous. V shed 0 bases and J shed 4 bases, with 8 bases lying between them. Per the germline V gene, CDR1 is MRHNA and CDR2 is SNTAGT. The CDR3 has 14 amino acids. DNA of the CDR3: TGTGCCAGCAGTGACTCCCAGGACCCAGATACGCAGTATTTT. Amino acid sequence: CASSDSQDPDTQYF.

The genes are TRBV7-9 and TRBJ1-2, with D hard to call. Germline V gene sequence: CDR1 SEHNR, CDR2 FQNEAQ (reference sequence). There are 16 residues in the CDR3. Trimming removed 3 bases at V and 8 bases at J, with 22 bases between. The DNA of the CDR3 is TGTGCCAGCAGCTTCTCTCGGAACACCCAGAAGGACGGCTACACCTTC. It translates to CASSFSRNTQKDGYTF.

In nucleotides, the CDR3 is TGTGCCAGTAGTATAGATGGGACTAGCGGTCCCACCGGGGAGCTGTTTTTT. Its protein product is CASSIDGTSGPTGELFF. The chain links TRBV19 to TRBJ2-2, with 11 bases aligning to TRBD2. The CDR3 is made up of 17 amino acids. Losses at the gene ends were 0 bases for V and 4 bases for J; bases not matched to a gene: 4. Per the germline V gene, CDR1 is LNHDA and CDR2 is SQIVND (reference sequence).

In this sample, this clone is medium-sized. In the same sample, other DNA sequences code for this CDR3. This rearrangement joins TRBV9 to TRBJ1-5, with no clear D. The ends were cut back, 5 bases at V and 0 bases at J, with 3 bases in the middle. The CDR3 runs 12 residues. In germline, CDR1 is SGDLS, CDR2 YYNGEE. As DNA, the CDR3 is TGTGCCAGCAGTAATAGCAATCAGCCCCAGCATTTT. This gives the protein CASSNSNQPQHF.

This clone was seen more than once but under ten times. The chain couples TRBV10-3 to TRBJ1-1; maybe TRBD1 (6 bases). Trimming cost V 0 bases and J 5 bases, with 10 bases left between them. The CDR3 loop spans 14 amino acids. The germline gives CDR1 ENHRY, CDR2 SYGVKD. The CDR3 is CAISESGGGTEAFF. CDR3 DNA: TGTGCCATCAGTGAGTCAGGGGGGGGAACTGAAGCTTTCTTT.

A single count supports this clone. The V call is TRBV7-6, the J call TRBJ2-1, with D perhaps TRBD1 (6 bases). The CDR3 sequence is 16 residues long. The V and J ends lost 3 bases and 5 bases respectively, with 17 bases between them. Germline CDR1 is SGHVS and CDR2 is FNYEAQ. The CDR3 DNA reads TGTGCCAGCAGCTTGGGGGTCCGGGACAAACACAATGAGCAGTTCTTC. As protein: CASSLGVRDKHNEQFF. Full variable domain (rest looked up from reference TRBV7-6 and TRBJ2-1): GAGVSQSPRYKVTKRGQDVALRCDPISGHVSLYWYRQALGQGPEFLTYFNYEAQQDKSGLPNDRFSAERPEGSISTLTIQRTEQRDSAMYRCASSLGVRDKHNEQFFGPGTRLTVL.

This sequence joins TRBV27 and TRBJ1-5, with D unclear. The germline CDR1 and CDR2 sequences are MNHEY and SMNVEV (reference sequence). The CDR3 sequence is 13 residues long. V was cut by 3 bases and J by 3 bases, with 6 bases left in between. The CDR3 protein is CASSFTANQPQHF. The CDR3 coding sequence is TGTGCCAGCAGTTTTACTGCCAATCAGCCCCAGCATTTT.

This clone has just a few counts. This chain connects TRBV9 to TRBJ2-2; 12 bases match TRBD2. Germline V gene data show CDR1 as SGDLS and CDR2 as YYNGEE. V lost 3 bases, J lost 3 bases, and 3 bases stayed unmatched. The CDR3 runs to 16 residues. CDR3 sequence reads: CASSATSGSHTGELFF. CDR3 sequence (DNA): TGTGCCAGCAGCGCGACTAGCGGGAGCCACACCGGGGAGCTGTTTTTT.

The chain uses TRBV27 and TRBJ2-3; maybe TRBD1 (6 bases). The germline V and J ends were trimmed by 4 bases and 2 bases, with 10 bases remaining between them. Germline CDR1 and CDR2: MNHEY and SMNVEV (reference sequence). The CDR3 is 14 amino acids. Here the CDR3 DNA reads TGTGCCAGCAGTTCCTGGGACAACACAGATACGCAGTATTTT. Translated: CASSSWDNTDTQYF.

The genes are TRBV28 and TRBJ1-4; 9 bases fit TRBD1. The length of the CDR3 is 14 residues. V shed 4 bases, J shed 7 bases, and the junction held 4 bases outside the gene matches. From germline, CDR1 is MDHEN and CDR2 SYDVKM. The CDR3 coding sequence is TGTGCCAGCAGTTCGGACAGGGGTGGTGAAAAACTGTTTTTT. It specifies CASSSDRGGEKLFF.

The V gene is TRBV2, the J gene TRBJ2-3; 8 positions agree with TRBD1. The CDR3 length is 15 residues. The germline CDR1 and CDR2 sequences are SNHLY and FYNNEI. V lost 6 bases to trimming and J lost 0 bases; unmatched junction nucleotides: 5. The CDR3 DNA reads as TGTGCCAGCAGCTTAGACAGGGGAAGCACAGATACGCAGTATTTT. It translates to CASSLDRGSTDTQYF.

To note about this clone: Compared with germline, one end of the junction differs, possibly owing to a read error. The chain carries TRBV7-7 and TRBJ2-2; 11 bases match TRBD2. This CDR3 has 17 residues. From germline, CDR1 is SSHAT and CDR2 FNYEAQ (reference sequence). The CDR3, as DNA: TGTGCTAGCAGCTTACTAGCGGGAGAACCGAACACCGGGGAGCTGTTTTTT. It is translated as CASSLLAGEPNTGELFF.